Below are 30 T cell receptor beta chains sequenced from a single sample in a study of identical twins. TCRdb analysed the 5' RACE reads with MiXCR anew, one entry per CDR3 protein. The table has about 220,000 distinct CDR3 sequences, 6.5% to 8.5% seen once. The same data also contributed to another study, on yellow fever vaccine responses in identical twins.

Specimen: memory (CD45RO+) T cells sorted from blood. The receptors were gathered from a woman aged 18-29 years in good health.

This chain connects TRBV30 to TRBJ1-4, with 7 bases aligning to TRBD1. The CDR3 loop spans 14 amino acids. With 3 bases clipped from V and 5 bases from J, the junction kept 6 bases outside the gene matches. Germline V gene sequence: CDR1 GTSNPN, CDR2 SVGIG (reference sequence). In DNA form, the CDR3 reads TGTGCCTGGAGCAGGGACAGCAAGAATGAAAAACTGTTTTTT. It translates to CAWSRDSKNEKLFF.

This clonotype turned up a few times. The CDR3 here is CASSQGLAGGADTQYF. CDR3 nucleotide sequence: TGCGCCAGCAGCCAAGGGCTAGCGGGAGGGGCAGATACGCAGTATTTT. The V and J genes are TRBV4-3 and TRBJ2-3; the match to TRBD2 covers 12 bases. The CDR3 runs to 16 residues. With 1 base clipped from V and 4 bases from J, the junction kept 3 bases outside the gene matches. CDR1 LGHNA and CDR2 YSLEER come from the germline V gene.

This sequence joins TRBV7-2 and TRBJ2-2; 9 bases map to TRBD1. Trimming cost V 1 base and J 8 bases; bases outside gene matches: 5. Germline CDR1 and CDR2: SGHTA and FQGNSA. CDR3 length: 15 amino acids. In DNA form, the CDR3 reads TGTGCCAGCAGCTTAGGGGACAGGGTCGCAGGGGAGCTGTTTTTT. Translating gives CASSLGDRVAGELFF.

This clonotype was seen many times. The genes are TRBV20-1 and TRBJ2-2; tentatively, D is TRBD2 (6 bases). V was shortened by 5 bases and J by 4 bases, with 17 bases between the two germline ends. In germline, CDR1 is DFQATT, CDR2 SNEGSKA (reference sequence). The CDR3 is 15 amino acids. The CDR3: CSAYTGLSFTGELFF. CDR3 nucleotides: TGCAGTGCTTATACCGGACTATCCTTCACCGGGGAGCTGTTTTTT.

This clonotype was picked up a small number of times. V and J are TRBV10-2 and TRBJ1-1; TRBD1 is a possible D gene (6 bases). CDR1 is WSHSY and CDR2 is SAAADI in the germline V gene. The CDR3 is 13 amino acids. Trimming took off 6 bases at V and 2 bases at J, with 10 bases between the two ends. CDR3 in amino acids: CASRQGLNTEAFF. The CDR3 DNA reads as TGCGCCAGCAGACAGGGCTTAAACACTGAAGCTTTCTTT.

This clonotype was recorded at least ten times. V gene TRBV3-1 combines with J gene TRBJ2-1, with 7 bases that match TRBD2. V trimming: 1 base; J trimming: 4 bases; junction bases outside the gene matches: 10. CDR1 is LGHDT and CDR2 is YNNKEL in the germline V gene (reference sequence). CDR3 length equals 17 residues. The CDR3 here is CASSQGLAEVGYNEQFF. CDR3 nucleotide sequence: TGTGCCAGCAGCCAAGGGCTAGCGGAGGTGGGATACAATGAGCAGTTCTTC.

This clonotype was counted many times. V and J are TRBV7-2 and TRBJ2-3, with a weak D call TRBD2 (6 bases). Germline lookup yields CDR1 SGHTA and CDR2 FQGNSA. The CDR3 runs 15 residues. The V and J ends lost 2 bases and 2 bases respectively, with 11 bases between them. As DNA, the CDR3 is TGTGCCAGCAGCTTATCGGGGAGGCACACAGATACGCAGTATTTT. Amino acid sequence: CASSLSGRHTDTQYF.

The genes are TRBV30 and TRBJ2-3; D unresolved. V was clipped by 4 bases and J by 1 base, with 12 bases between them. This CDR3 region has 14 residues. The V gene's germline CDR1 is GTSNPN and CDR2 SVGIG (reference sequence). CDR3 DNA: TGTGCCTGGACCGTCCGCAGTGGCACAGATACGCAGTATTTT. It encodes CAWTVRSGTDTQYF.

The CDR3 bases are TGTGCCACCCGGGGGGCAGGGGTGGCCGAGCAGTACTTC. Amino acid sequence: CATRGAGVAEQYF. This chain uses TRBV9 with TRBJ2-7, with D perhaps matching TRBD2 (7 bases). The CDR3 runs to 13 residues. Germline-derived CDR1 and CDR2 are SGDLS and YYNGEE. Between the trimmed V and J ends, which lost 9 bases and 6 bases, there was a span of 19 bases.

This clonotype was observed a few times. The chain recombines TRBV28 with TRBJ2-2, with 7 bases fitting TRBD2. CDR3 length: 18 amino acids. Looked up from germline, CDR1 is MDHEN and CDR2 is SYDVKM. J gave up 1 base and V 8 bases, and 16 bases lay outside the gene matches. The CDR3 is CASGMRGITGLNTGELFF. The CDR3 coding sequence is TGTGCCAGCGGGATGCGGGGGATAACCGGCCTGAACACCGGGGAGCTGTTTTTT.

This clonotype was counted at least ten times. At one of its ends the junction is not consistent with the germline gene, which may arise from a read error. The chain uses TRBV12-3 or TRBV12-4 and TRBJ2-2; 8 nucleotides line up with TRBD2. This CDR3 spans 15 amino acids. CDR3 in amino acids: CASKPGLENIGELFF. The DNA for the CDR3 is TGTGCCAGCAAACCGGGACTAGAAAACATCGGGGAGCTGTTTTTT.

V usage is TRBV12-3 or TRBV12-4 and J usage is TRBJ2-3; 11 bases line up with TRBD2. The ends lost 1 base at V and 5 bases at J; junction bases unmatched: 5. The CDR3 sequence is 16 residues long. CDR3 DNA sequence: TGTGCCAGCAGTTTAGATAGCGGGGGGGGGATAGATACGCAGTATTTT. It encodes CASSLDSGGGIDTQYF.

This clonotype was counted between two and nine times. V is TRBV14 and J is TRBJ2-7; the match to TRBD1 covers 8 bases. Germline values: CDR1 SGHDN, CDR2 FVKESK. The trim removed 5 bases at V and 3 bases at J, leaving 9 bases unmatched. The CDR3 runs to 15 residues. The DNA for the CDR3 is TGTGCCAGCAGCTTAAGGGGACAGGTCCGCTACGAGCAGTACTTC. Its protein is CASSLRGQVRYEQYF.

The table lists this clonotype with many counts. The rearrangement links TRBV20-1 to TRBJ2-3; D may correspond to TRBD1 or TRBD2 (5 bases each). The CDR3 totals 14 residues. With 2 bases removed from V and 3 bases from J, the gap between germline ends came to 12 bases. The germline gives CDR1 DFQATT, CDR2 SNEGSKA (reference sequence). The CDR3 sequence is CSARWDLRTDTQYF. DNA for the CDR3: TGCAGTGCTAGATGGGACCTACGAACAGATACGCAGTATTTT.

In this sample, this clonotype turned up a few times. The J gene is TRBJ2-6, the V gene TRBV4-3; D is uncertain. The CDR3 sequence is 16 residues long. Between the trimmed V and J ends, which lost 0 bases and 0 bases, there was a span of 6 bases. In germline, CDR1 is LGHNA, CDR2 YSLEER. The CDR3: CASSQDTDSGANVLTF. The CDR3 DNA sequence: TGCGCCAGCAGCCAAGATACCGACTCTGGGGCCAACGTCCTGACTTTC.

At least ten counts were recorded for this clonotype. The CDR3 sequence is CASSFGGAYQETQYF. CDR3 in DNA: TGTGCCAGCAGCTTCGGGGGGGCGTACCAAGAGACCCAGTACTTC. The V gene is TRBV11-2, the J gene TRBJ2-5, with 8 positions matching TRBD2. The CDR3 loop spans 15 amino acids. The V gene end was trimmed by 3 bases and the J gene end by 0 bases; junction bases not matched to a gene: 3. The germline V gene encodes CDR1 SGHAT and CDR2 FQNNGV.

This clonotype was seen more than once but under ten times. J is TRBJ2-7 and V is TRBV7-9, with TRBD2 identical over 14 bases. V gave up 2 bases and J gave up 9 bases; unmatched junction bases: 9. The germline CDR1 and CDR2 sequences are SEHNR and FQNEAQ (reference sequence). The CDR3 has 16 amino acids. Here the CDR3 DNA reads TGTGCCAGCAGCTTACTTACCGGGACTAGCGGGAGTCTGCAGTACTTC. Amino acid sequence: CASSLLTGTSGSLQYF.

The chain couples TRBV6-1 to TRBJ1-3; 7 bases agree with TRBD1. The CDR3 length is 18 residues. Germline CDR1 reads MNHNS; CDR2 reads SASEGT. Germline trimming cut 7 bases from V and 1 base from J; bases unmatched to any gene: 16. In DNA form, the CDR3 reads TGTGCCAGCACCTCTTCCAGGGACAGTTTATTTTCTGGAAACACCATATATTTT. This translates into CASTSSRDSLFSGNTIYF.

This clonotype was picked up a small number of times. The chain couples TRBV11-2 to TRBJ2-3; 11 nucleotides align to TRBD2. Germline CDR1 is SGHAT and CDR2 is FQNNGV. Trimming cost V 6 bases and J 4 bases; bases outside gene matches: 18. The length of the CDR3 is 19 residues. CDR3 protein: CASSLFLLSGRASADTQYF. CDR3 DNA: TGTGCCAGCAGTTTATTCCTCCTTAGCGGGAGGGCCAGCGCAGATACGCAGTATTTT.

The rearrangement uses TRBV4-1 and TRBJ2-1; no clear D gene. Germline lookup yields CDR1 MGHRA and CDR2 YSYEKL. This CDR3 is 14 amino acids long. Trimming removed 4 bases from V and 5 bases from J, with 12 bases in between. The CDR3 loop reads CASSLLGWNNEQFF. The CDR3 DNA follows: TGCGCCAGCAGCCTTCTGGGGTGGAACAATGAGCAGTTCTTC.

V and J are TRBV20-1 and TRBJ2-3; TRBD2 agrees at 7 bases. Unmatched junction bases numbered 9, after V lost 3 bases and J lost 6 bases. The CDR3 extends over 14 amino acids. Germline V CDR1 and CDR2: DFQATT, SNEGSKA (reference sequence). CDR3 in amino acids: CSASSPSGEDTQYF. The CDR3 DNA reads TGCAGTGCTAGTAGTCCTAGCGGTGAGGATACGCAGTATTTT.

V is TRBV20-1 and J is TRBJ2-5, with 8 nucleotides matching TRBD2. The germline V gene encodes CDR1 DFQATT and CDR2 SNEGSKA (reference sequence). This CDR3 is 17 amino acids long. With V trimmed by 0 bases and J by 5 bases, 14 bases remained unmatched. Written as DNA, the CDR3 is TGCAGTGCTAGAGATCTCCTTTCGGGGGGGCAGGAGGAGACCCAGTACTTC. This codes for CSARDLLSGGQEETQYF.

This clonotype was counted a few times. At one end the junction does not follow the germline gene, possibly because of a read error. The rearrangement joins TRBV28 to TRBJ2-7; possible D gene TRBD2, 7 bases. CDR3 length: 14 amino acids. Germline V gives CDR1 MDHEN, CDR2 SYDVKM. The CDR3 spells CASSLSGGSDEQYF. The CDR3 nucleotides are TGTGCCAGCAGTTTATCGGGGGGCTCCGACGAGCAGTACTTC.

This clonotype was seen only a few times. The chain employs TRBV12-3 or TRBV12-4 and TRBJ1-2; D not resolved. The CDR3 covers 12 residues. Between the trimmed V and J ends, which lost 6 bases and 5 bases, there was a span of 10 bases. The CDR3 loop reads CASSKNPYGYTF. CDR3 bases: TGTGCCAGCAGCAAAAATCCGTATGGCTACACCTTC.

This clonotype was found many times. V and J are TRBV10-1 and TRBJ2-7; D may match TRBD1 or TRBD2 (6 bases each). The CDR3 totals 14 residues. The V end was cut by 2 bases, the J end by 4 bases, with 12 bases between. Germline CDR1 WNHNN, CDR2 SYGVQD (reference sequence). CDR3 sequence reads: CASSETGRTYEQYF. In DNA form, the CDR3 reads TGCGCCAGCAGTGAGACAGGGAGGACGTACGAGCAGTACTTC.

The chain uses TRBV20-1 and TRBJ2-7, with D possibly matching TRBD2 (7 bases). The CDR3 totals 13 residues. Germline V lookup: CDR1 DFQATT, CDR2 SNEGSKA (reference sequence). The V end lost 5 bases, the J end lost 3 bases, and 14 bases lay between the germline ends. Here the CDR3 DNA reads TGCAGTGCTTCTAGGGGGGGAAGCTACGAGCAGTACTTC. Protein product: CSASRGGSYEQYF.

CDR3 sequence: CASSQVGRANTDTQYF. In DNA, the CDR3 is TGTGCCAGCAGCCAGGTCGGCAGGGCAAACACAGATACGCAGTATTTT. This chain connects TRBV5-4 to TRBJ2-3; tentatively, D is TRBD1 (5 bases). V gave up 4 bases and J gave up 2 bases, with 17 bases separating them. The CDR3 covers 16 residues. Looked up from germline, CDR1 is SGHNT and CDR2 is YYREEE (reference sequence).

This chain links TRBV2 with TRBJ1-6; D call uncertain. CDR1 is SNHLY, CDR2 FYNNEI, per germline. Trimming took off 3 bases at V and 7 bases at J, with 10 bases between the two ends. CDR3 size: 14 residues. CDR3 loop: CASSDRGGNSPLHF. The CDR3 nucleotides read TGTGCCAGCAGTGATAGAGGCGGGAATTCACCCCTCCACTTT.

In its sample, this clonotype was seen many times. The V gene is TRBV29-1, the J gene TRBJ1-5, with a weak D call TRBD1 (5 bases). V was trimmed by 4 bases and J by 3 bases, leaving 13 bases between them. CDR3 length equals 14 residues. The V gene's germline CDR1 is SQVTM and CDR2 ANQGSEA. The chain's CDR3 is CSVGGDRDNQPQHF. For the CDR3, the DNA is TGCAGCGTTGGAGGGGATCGGGACAATCAGCCCCAGCATTTT.

This clonotype was seen repeatedly, ten times or more. The V and J genes are TRBV2 and TRBJ2-1; D is possibly TRBD1 or TRBD2 (6 bases each). There are 17 residues in the CDR3. Trimming pared 2 bases from V and 3 bases from J, leaving 17 bases between. Germline-derived CDR1 and CDR2 are SNHLY and FYNNEI. CDR3 residues: CASSESGWGADYNEQFF. CDR3 DNA: TGTGCCAGCAGTGAATCGGGGTGGGGGGCCGACTACAATGAGCAGTTCTTC.